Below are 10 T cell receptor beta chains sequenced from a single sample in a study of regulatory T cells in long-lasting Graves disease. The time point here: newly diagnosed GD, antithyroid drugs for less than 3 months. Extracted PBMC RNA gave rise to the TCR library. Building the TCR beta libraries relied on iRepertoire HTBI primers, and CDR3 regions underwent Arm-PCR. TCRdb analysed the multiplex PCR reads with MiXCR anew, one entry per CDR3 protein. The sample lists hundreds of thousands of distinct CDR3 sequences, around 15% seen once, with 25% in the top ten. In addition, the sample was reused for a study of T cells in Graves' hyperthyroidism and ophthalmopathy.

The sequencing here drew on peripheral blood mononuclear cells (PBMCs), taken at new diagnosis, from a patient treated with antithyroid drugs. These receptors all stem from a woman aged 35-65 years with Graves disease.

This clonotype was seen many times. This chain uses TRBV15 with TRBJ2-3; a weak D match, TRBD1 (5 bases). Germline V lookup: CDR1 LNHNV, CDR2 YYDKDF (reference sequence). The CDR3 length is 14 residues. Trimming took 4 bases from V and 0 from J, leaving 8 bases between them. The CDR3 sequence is CATSTPGSTDTQYF. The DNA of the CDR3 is TGTGCCACCAGCACCCCAGGGAGCACAGATACGCAGTATTTT.

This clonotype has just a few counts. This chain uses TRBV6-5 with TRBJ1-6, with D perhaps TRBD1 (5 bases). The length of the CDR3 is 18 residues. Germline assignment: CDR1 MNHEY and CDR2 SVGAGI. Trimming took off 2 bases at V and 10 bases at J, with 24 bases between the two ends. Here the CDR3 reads CASSYQMIGAPNNSPLHF. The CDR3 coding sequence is TGTGCCAGCAGTTACCAAATGATCGGGGCTCCGAACAACTCACCCCTCCACTTT.

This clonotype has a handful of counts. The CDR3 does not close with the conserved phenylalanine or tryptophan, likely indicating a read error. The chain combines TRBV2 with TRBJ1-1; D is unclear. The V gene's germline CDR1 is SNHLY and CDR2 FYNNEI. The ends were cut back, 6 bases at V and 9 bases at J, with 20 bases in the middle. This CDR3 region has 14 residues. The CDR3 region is CASSFEPVPLKAFS. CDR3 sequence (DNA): TGTGCCAGCAGCTTTGAGCCAGTCCCCTTAAAAGCTTTCTCT.

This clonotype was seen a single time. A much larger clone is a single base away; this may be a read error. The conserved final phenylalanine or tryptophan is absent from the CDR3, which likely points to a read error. DNA of the CDR3: TGTGCCAGCAGCTTAGGACAGGGCGAGCAGCCCCAGCATCTT. Its protein product is CASSLGQGEQPQHL. The V call is TRBV7-8, the J call TRBJ1-5, with 7 bases identical to TRBD1. The junction had 4 bases not matched to a gene; V was cut back by 1 base and J by 7 bases. The CDR3 is 14 amino acids. The germline gives CDR1 SGHVS, CDR2 FQNEAQ.

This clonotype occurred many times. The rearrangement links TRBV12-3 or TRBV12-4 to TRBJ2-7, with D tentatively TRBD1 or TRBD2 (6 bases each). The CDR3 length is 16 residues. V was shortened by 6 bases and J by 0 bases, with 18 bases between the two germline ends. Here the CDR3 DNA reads TGTGCCAGCAGCCTAGGTTACAGGGAGGACTCCTACGAGCAGTACTTC. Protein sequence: CASSLGYREDSYEQYF.

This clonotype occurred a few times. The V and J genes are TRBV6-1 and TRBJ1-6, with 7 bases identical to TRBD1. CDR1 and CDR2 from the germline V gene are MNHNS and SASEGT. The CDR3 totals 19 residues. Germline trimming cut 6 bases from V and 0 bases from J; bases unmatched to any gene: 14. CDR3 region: CASSPGTATSSSYNSPLHF. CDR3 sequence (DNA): TGTGCCAGCAGCCCAGGGACAGCAACCTCGAGCTCCTATAATTCACCCCTCCACTTT.

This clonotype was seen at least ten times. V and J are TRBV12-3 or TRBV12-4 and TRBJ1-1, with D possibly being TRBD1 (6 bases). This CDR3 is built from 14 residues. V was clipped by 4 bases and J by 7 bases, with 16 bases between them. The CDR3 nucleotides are TGTGCCAGCAGTTCCTGGGGGGGCGGGGGTGAAGCTTTCTTT. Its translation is CASSSWGGGGEAFF.

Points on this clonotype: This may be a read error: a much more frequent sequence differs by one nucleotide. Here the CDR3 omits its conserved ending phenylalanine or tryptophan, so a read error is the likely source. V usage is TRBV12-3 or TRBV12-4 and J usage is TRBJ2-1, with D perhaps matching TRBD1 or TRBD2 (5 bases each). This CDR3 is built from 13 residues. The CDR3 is CVTRGGGVNEQFL. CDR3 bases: TGTGTAACACGGGGCGGCGGTGTCAATGAGCAGTTCCTC.

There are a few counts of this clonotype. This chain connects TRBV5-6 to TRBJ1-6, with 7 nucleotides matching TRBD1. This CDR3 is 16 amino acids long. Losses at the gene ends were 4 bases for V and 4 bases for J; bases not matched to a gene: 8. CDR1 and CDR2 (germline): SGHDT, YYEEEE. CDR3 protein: CASSPETGKYNSPLHF. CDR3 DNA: TGTGCCAGCAGCCCGGAGACAGGGAAGTATAATTCACCCCTCCACTTT.

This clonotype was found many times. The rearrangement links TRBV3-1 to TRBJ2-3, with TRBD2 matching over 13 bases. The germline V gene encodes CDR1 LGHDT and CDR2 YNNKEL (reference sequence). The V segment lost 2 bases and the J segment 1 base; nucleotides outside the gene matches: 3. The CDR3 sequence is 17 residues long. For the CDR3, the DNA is TGTGCCAGCAGCCAACCCGGGACTAGCGGGGGCACAGATACGCAGTATTTT. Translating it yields CASSQPGTSGGTDTQYF.